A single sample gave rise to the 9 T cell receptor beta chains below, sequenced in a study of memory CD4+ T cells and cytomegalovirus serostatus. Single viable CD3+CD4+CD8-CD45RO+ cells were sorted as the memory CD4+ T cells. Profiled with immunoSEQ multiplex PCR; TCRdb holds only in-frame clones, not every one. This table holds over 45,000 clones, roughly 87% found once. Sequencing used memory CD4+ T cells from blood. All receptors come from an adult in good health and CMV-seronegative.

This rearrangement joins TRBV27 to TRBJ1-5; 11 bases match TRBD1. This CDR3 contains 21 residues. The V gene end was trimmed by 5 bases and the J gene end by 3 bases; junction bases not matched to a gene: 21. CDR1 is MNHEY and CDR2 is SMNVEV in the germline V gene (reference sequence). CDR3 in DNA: TGTGCCAGCAGTCCCGGACAGGGGGCTTACCCCTTCCAATCGCTCAATCAGCCCCAGCATTTT. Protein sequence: CASSPGQGAYPFQSLNQPQHF.

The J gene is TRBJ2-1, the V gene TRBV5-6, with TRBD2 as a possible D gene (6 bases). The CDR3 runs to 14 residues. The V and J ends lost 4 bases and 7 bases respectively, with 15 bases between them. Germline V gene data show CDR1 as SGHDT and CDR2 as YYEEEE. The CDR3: CASSLPGVINEQFF. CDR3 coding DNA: TGTGCCAGCAGCCTTCCGGGGGTAATAAATGAGCAGTTCTTC.

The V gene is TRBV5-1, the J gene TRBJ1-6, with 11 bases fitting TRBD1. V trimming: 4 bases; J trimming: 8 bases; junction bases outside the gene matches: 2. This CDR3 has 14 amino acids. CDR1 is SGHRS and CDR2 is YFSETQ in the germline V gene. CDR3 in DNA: TGCGCCAGCAGCCGGGGACAGGGGGATTCACCCCTCCACTTT. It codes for CASSRGQGDSPLHF.

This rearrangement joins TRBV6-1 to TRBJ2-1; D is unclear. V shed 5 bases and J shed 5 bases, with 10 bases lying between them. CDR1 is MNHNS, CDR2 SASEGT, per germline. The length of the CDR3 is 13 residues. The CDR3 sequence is CASSPVADNEQFF. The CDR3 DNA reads TGTGCCAGCAGTCCCGTAGCCGACAATGAGCAGTTCTTC.

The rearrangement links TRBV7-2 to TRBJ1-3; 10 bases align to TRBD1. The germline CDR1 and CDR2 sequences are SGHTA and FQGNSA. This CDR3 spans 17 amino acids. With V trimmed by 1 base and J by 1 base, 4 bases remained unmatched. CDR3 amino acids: CASSLGGQGISGNTIYF. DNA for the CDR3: TGTGCCAGCAGCTTAGGGGGACAGGGGATATCTGGAAACACCATATATTTT.

CDR3 nucleotides: TGTGCCAGCAGCATCGGGGGGCATAACACCGGGGAGCTGTTTTTT. Translating gives CASSIGGHNTGELFF. The rearrangement joins TRBV7-3 to TRBJ2-2; D is possibly TRBD2 (7 bases). Looked up from germline, CDR1 is SGHTA and CDR2 is FQGTGA. Trimming removed 5 bases from V and 2 bases from J, with 12 bases in between. The CDR3 is 15 amino acids.

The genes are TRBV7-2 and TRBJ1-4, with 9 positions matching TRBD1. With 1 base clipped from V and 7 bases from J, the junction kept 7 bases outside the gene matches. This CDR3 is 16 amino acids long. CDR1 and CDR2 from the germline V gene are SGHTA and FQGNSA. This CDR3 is CASSLDPGQGSEKLFF. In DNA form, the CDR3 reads TGTGCCAGCAGCTTAGATCCGGGACAGGGTAGTGAAAAACTGTTTTTT.

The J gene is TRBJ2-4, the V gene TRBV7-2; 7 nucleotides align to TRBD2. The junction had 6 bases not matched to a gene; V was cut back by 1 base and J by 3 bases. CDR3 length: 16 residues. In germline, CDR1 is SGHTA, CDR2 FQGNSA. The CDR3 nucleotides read TGTGCCAGCAGCTTAGGTTTCGGGGGGAACAAAAACATTCAGTACTTC. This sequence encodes CASSLGFGGNKNIQYF.

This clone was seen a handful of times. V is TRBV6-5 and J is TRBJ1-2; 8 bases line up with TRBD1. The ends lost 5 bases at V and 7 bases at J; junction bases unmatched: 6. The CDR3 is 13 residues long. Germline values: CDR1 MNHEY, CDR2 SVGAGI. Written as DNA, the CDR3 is TGTGCCAGCAGTCTCGGACAGGGAATTGGCTACACCTTC. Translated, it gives CASSLGQGIGYTF.